This is a list of T cell receptor beta chains from one sample in a study of early T cells in non-severe SARS-CoV-2 infection. TCRdb reanalysed the 5' RACE reads using MiXCR and keeps one entry per CDR3 protein. The data show about 33,000 distinct CDR3 sequences, with about 5% seen just once and about 14% held by the top ten. Sequences were obtained from whole blood. The source of these receptors is an adult who was a healthcare worker with PCR-confirmed SARS-CoV-2 infection or an uninfected control (not recorded which). Both conserved end residues are trimmed from each CDR3.

j_call,v_call,cdr3_aa
TRBJ2-1,TRBV7-6,ASSTGAGDLSSYNEQF
TRBJ2-2,TRBV12-3/TRBV12-4,ASSLKGPGELF
TRBJ2-3,TRBV20-1,SVAGRTDTQY
TRBJ1-6,TRBV2,ASTTGTSPLH
TRBJ1-5,TRBV19,ASSILGGENQPQH
TRBJ1-3,TRBV6-6,ASTRTGITSGNTIY
TRBJ1-2,TRBV6-2/TRBV6-3,ASSTTVFYGYT
TRBJ2-1,TRBV7-2,ASGRTTGMREQF
TRBJ2-3,TRBV12-3/TRBV12-4,ATTRAITDTQY
TRBJ1-5,TRBV6-6,ASSLRGGDQPQH
TRBJ2-1,TRBV12-3/TRBV12-4,ASSLGYSYNEQF
TRBJ1-3,TRBV7-2,ASSLAKSENTIY
TRBJ2-7,TRBV28,ASKTAGTGPLEQY
TRBJ1-1,TRBV5-1,ASSLVLTGGKTEAF
TRBJ1-1,TRBV11-2,ASSLFGQGAEAF
TRBJ1-2,TRBV6-1,ASSESQNRGYT
TRBJ2-2,TRBV5-5,ASSLRLQGTGELF
TRBJ2-5,TRBV7-9,ATQGNIKETQY
TRBJ2-1,TRBV7-2,ASSVRQGVINEQF
TRBJ1-5,TRBV7-2,ASSWTGSTGNQPQH
TRBJ2-7,TRBV10-3,AISPGQGTPILEQY
TRBJ2-7,TRBV5-1,ASSFQGNEQY
TRBJ1-1,TRBV11-2,ASSSEGRKLEAF
TRBJ2-3,TRBV4-3,ASSRSIGADTQY
TRBJ1-3,TRBV12-3/TRBV12-4,ASSPRLAWGENTIY
TRBJ2-3,TRBV7-9,ASSLGGASTDTQY
TRBJ2-1,TRBV11-1,ASSSSGTRTYNEQF
TRBJ1-3,TRBV6-1,ASSVGAGLNSGNTIY
TRBJ2-5,TRBV28,ASRRTGQETQY
TRBJ2-7,TRBV28,ASFNWGHEQY
TRBJ1-1,TRBV18,ASSPGRDTEAF
TRBJ1-6,TRBV9,ASSVAGQGNSPLH
TRBJ1-1,TRBV18,ASSPGTEGTEAF
TRBJ1-2,TRBV7-2,ASSLEPPSVGYT
TRBJ1-6,TRBV2,ASSLPGRSPLH
TRBJ2-2,TRBV3-1,ASSQGTGRGTGELF
TRBJ1-5,TRBV28,ASSHRQGSNQPQH
TRBJ2-2,TRBV6-5,ASSAPGTSSTGELF
TRBJ2-3,TRBV19,ASRQGISTDTQY
TRBJ2-5,TRBV11-2,ASSLDLAGRGETQY
TRBJ1-2,TRBV5-1,ASTPDRTVFNGGYT
TRBJ2-1,TRBV7-2,ASSLVGGQTYNEQF
TRBJ1-1,TRBV5-1,ASSLVGPSNTEAF
TRBJ2-2,TRBV5-1,ASSLEGQPYTGELF
TRBJ1-3,TRBV4-1,ASSQDLFSVNTIY
TRBJ2-3,TRBV10-3,AIRGGLAGGPSSTDTQY
TRBJ2-3,TRBV4-1,ASTLAGLGGQDTQY
TRBJ1-4,TRBV7-2,ASSLEGGKLF
TRBJ2-7,TRBV28,ASSPKYEQY
TRBJ2-7,TRBV29-1,SAQTAGYEQY
TRBJ1-6,TRBV7-7,ASTPQAFFSPLH
TRBJ1-1,TRBV5-6,ASSLLQNTEAF